The 14 T cell receptor beta chains reported below all come from one sample, sequenced in a study of T cells in Graves' hyperthyroidism and ophthalmopathy. RNA transcripts provided the source from which TCR beta CDR3 regions were amplified. An initial round of RT-PCR targeting the TCR CDR3 relied on the HTBI primer set. TCRdb processed the multiplex PCR reads anew with MiXCR; each CDR3 protein has one entry. The sample has some 510,000 distinct CDR3 sequences; about 45% are singletons. Sequencing was carried out using peripheral blood or thyroid tissue (not recorded which). These TCRs come from a woman between 18 and 29 years old with Graves' hyperthyroidism.

This clonotype was observed at least ten times. V gene TRBV24-1 combines with J gene TRBJ2-5; D tentatively reads TRBD1 or TRBD2 (5 bases each). The germline V and J ends were trimmed by 2 bases and 0 bases, with 9 bases remaining between them. This CDR3 region has 15 residues. Per germline, CDR1 KGHDR and CDR2 SFDVKD. The CDR3, as DNA: TGTGCCACCAGTGATTCCGGGACGTACCAAGAGACCCAGTACTTC. It specifies CATSDSGTYQETQYF.

Written as DNA, the CDR3 is TGCAGTGCCCCCCGGCAGGGTGGTCTCTATGGCTACACCTTC. Translating gives CSAPRQGGLYGYTF. The rearrangement uses TRBV20-1 and TRBJ1-2, with D perhaps matching TRBD1 (5 bases). Trimming shortened V by 6 bases and J by 4 bases, and 18 bases separated the two germline ends. Looked up from germline, CDR1 is DFQATT and CDR2 is SNEGSKA (reference sequence). This CDR3 has 14 amino acids.

The chain employs TRBV29-1 and TRBJ2-5; weak D call: TRBD1 (5 bases). Trimming took off 8 bases at V and 9 bases at J, with 16 bases between the two ends. The V gene's germline CDR1 is SQVTM and CDR2 ANQGSEA. This CDR3 region has 11 residues. The DNA of the CDR3 is TGCAGCCGTGGTGGGAAGGGGTCCCAGTACTTC. Translating gives CSRGGKGSQYF.

The rearrangement links TRBV2 to TRBJ2-5, with a possible D match to TRBD2 (7 bases). Germline V lookup: CDR1 SNHLY, CDR2 FYNNEI. The CDR3 contains 15 residues. V dropped 6 bases and J dropped 5 bases, with 19 bases sitting between them. CDR3 in DNA: TGTGCCAGCAGGCTTCAGGGAGGGGGTGGCGAGACCCAGTACTTC. Residues: CASRLQGGGGETQYF.

Concerning this clonotype itself: Mismatch with germline at one junction end may stem from a read error. This rearrangement joins TRBV11-1 to TRBJ2-2; 7 bases line up with TRBD2. The germline V gene has CDR1 SGHAT and CDR2 FQDESV (reference sequence). There are 18 residues in the CDR3. CDR3 in amino acids: CASSFPPGGFANTGELLF. The CDR3 DNA reads as TGTGCCAGCAGCTTCCCACCCGGGGGGTTCGCGAACACCGGGGAGCTGCTTTTT.

V usage is TRBV7-6 and J usage is TRBJ1-1; D gene ambiguous. Trimming removed 5 bases from V and 5 bases from J, with 12 bases in between. Germline CDR1 SGHVS, CDR2 FNYEAQ. CDR3 length: 13 residues. CDR3 amino acids: CASSLAYGTEAFF. The CDR3 region has the DNA TGTGCCAGCAGCCTGGCCTACGGGACTGAAGCTTTCTTT.

This clonotype was recorded only once. The chain has TRBV15 and TRBJ1-1, with 8 bases lining up with TRBD1. The CDR3 is made up of 15 amino acids. Germline assignment: CDR1 LNHNV and CDR2 YYDKDF (reference sequence). Germline trimming cut 1 base from V and 7 bases from J; bases unmatched to any gene: 8. CDR3 coding DNA: TGTGCCACCAGCAGAGGGACAGGGATGGACAGTGAAGCTTTCTTT. This gives the protein CATSRGTGMDSEAFF.

This clonotype was counted between two and nine times. The chain carries TRBV7-6 and TRBJ2-5, with TRBD1 matching 9 bases. The V and J ends lost 5 bases and 2 bases, in that order; junction bases with no gene match: 6. CDR3 length: 15 amino acids. CDR1 is SGHVS and CDR2 is FNYEAQ in the germline V gene. The CDR3 coding sequence is TGTGCCAGCAGCCCTGACAGGGGGGCACAAGAGACCCAGTACTTC. It yields the protein CASSPDRGAQETQYF.

The chain couples TRBV7-9 to TRBJ2-7; 8 bases are a match to TRBD1. J was trimmed by 4 bases and V by 3 bases; bases with no gene match: 5. The CDR3 sequence is 14 residues long. In germline, CDR1 is SEHNR, CDR2 FQNEAQ (reference sequence). CDR3 in DNA: TGTGCCAGCAGCTTTCCGACAGGGGTTTACGAGCAGTACTTC. Translation: CASSFPTGVYEQYF. Full variable domain (rest looked up from reference TRBV7-9 and TRBJ2-7): DTGVSQNPRHKITKRGQNVTFRCDPISEHNRLYWYRQTLGQGPEFLTYFQNEAQLEKSRLLSDRFSAERPKGSFSTLEIQRTEQGDSAMYLCASSFPTGVYEQYFGPGTRLTVT.

The rearrangement uses TRBV2 and TRBJ2-5, with D uncertain. CDR1 is SNHLY, CDR2 FYNNEI, per germline. The CDR3 loop spans 11 amino acids. With 0 bases removed from V and 7 bases from J, the gap between germline ends came to 3 bases. The CDR3 spells CASSEAGTQYF. The CDR3 DNA reads TGTGCCAGCAGTGAAGCTGGGACCCAGTACTTC.

The chain links TRBV25-1 to TRBJ2-7; TRBD2 is a possible D gene (6 bases). This CDR3 spans 16 amino acids. Germline CDR1 and CDR2: MGHDK and SYGVNS. The V end was cut by 6 bases, the J end by 1 base, with 19 bases between. CDR3 sequence: CASSQEATRFSYEQYF. The CDR3 nucleotides are TGTGCCAGCAGCCAAGAGGCGACTAGGTTTTCCTACGAGCAGTACTTC.

This clonotype was detected only a few times. The gene calls are TRBV5-5 and TRBJ1-2, with a tentative D call TRBD1 (6 bases). Per the germline V gene, CDR1 is SGHKS and CDR2 is YYEKEE (reference sequence). This CDR3 is 14 amino acids long. Trimming took 5 bases from V and 6 from J, leaving 17 bases between them. The CDR3 DNA is TGTGCCAGCAGTTCGAGGGGGGGGATGGATGGCTACACCTTC. Protein sequence: CASSSRGGMDGYTF.

This chain connects TRBV7-8 to TRBJ2-2; TRBD1 agrees at 7 bases. The CDR3 loop spans 14 amino acids. Looked up from germline, CDR1 is SGHVS and CDR2 is FQNEAQ. V lost 5 bases, J lost 2 bases, and 2 bases stayed unmatched. CDR3 nucleotide sequence: TGTGCCAGCAGCCGGGACAGCAACACCGGGGAGCTGTTTTTT. As protein: CASSRDSNTGELFF. The full variable domain, its missing parts supplied by reference TRBV7-8 and TRBJ2-2, is GAGVSQSPRYKVAKRGQDVALRCDPISGHVSLFWYQQALGQGPEFLTYFQNEAQLDKSGLPSDRFFAERPEGSVSTLKIQRTQQEDSAVYLCASSRDSNTGELFFGEGSRLTVL.

This clonotype was seen ten or more times. Being one base from a much bigger clone, this may be a read error. The gene calls are TRBV7-8 and TRBJ2-7, with TRBD1 matching 7 bases. V shed 5 bases and J 3 bases; nucleotides not matched to a gene: 4. This CDR3 region has 13 residues. Germline lookup yields CDR1 SGHVS and CDR2 FQNEAQ. CDR3 nucleotides: TGTGCCAGCAGCCGGGACAGCTACTACGAGCAGTACTTC. This sequence encodes CASSRDSYYEQYF.